This T cell receptor (beta chain) appears in the sequencing data of a study of metastatic and nonmetastatic thyroid tumors. Background on the study: Patients with malignant and benign thyroid disease provided blood and tumor or nodule tissue, whose repertoires were compared. Findings and caveats of the study: Reports indicated that malignant thyroid tumors showed significantly higher TCR beta diversity than benign nodules did, in blood and tumor.

CDR1 is SGHVS and CDR2 is FNYEAQ in the germline V gene. The CDR3 has 16 residues. Trimming took 1 base from V and 0 from J, leaving 13 bases between them. As processed by the authors: A classifier for distant metastasis in papillary thyroid cancer was constructed using CDR3 differences observed across clinicopathological groups. TCRdb re-clonotyped the PCR reads via MiXCR. TCRdb, rather than the study authors, made the V and J calls. This sample has about 16,000 clones, with around 25% found just once. In the case of this clone: The antigen remains unidentified.

All patients were treatment-naive before thyroid surgery. This chain links TRBV7-6 with TRBJ2-7; tentatively, D is TRBD2 (6 bases). The sample comprised adjacent normal tissue. This TCR was sampled from a female donor with papillary thyroid cancer or a benign thyroid nodule (not recorded which). Some clones in this sample may be carry-over from other donors' samples. The CDR3 DNA follows: TGTGCCAGCAGCTTAGGGGCTAGCGTGAGCTCCTACGAGCAGTACTTC. Encoded protein: CASSLGASVSSYEQYF.